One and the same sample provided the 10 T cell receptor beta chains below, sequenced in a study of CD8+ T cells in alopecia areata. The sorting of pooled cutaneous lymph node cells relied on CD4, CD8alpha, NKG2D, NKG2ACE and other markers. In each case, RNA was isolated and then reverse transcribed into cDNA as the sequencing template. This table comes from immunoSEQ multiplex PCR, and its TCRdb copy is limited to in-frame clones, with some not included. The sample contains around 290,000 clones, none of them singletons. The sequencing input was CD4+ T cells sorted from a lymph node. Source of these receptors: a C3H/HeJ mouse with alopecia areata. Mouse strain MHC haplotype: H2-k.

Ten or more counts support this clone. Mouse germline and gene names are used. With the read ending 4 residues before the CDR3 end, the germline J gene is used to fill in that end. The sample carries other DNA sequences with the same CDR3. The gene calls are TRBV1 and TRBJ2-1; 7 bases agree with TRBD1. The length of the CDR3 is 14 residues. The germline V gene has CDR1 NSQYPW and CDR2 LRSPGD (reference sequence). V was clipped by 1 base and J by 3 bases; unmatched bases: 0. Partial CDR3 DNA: TGCACCTGCAGTGCAGGGGACAGCTATGCT. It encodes CTCSAGDSYA. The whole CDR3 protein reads CTCSAGDSYAEQFF.

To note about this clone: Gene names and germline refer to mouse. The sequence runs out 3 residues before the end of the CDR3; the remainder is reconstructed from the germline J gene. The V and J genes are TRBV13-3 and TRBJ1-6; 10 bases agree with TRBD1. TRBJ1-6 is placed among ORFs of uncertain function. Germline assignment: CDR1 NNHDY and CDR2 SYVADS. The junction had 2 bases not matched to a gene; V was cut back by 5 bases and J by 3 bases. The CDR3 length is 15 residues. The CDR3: CASRGDRGYNSPLYF. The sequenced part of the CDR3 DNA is TGTGCCAGCAGGGGGGACAGGGGCTATAATTCGCCC.

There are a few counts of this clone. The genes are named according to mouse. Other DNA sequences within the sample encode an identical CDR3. The CDR3: CASSIGRGDTGQLYF. The DNA read from the CDR3 is TGTGCCAGCAGTATTGGCAGGGGGGACACCGGG. J is TRBJ2-2 and V is TRBV19; a weak D match, TRBD1 (7 bases). The read finishes 4 residues shy of the CDR3 end, and the germline J gene is used to complete it. The V and J ends lost 2 bases and 3 bases respectively, with 11 bases between them. The V gene's germline CDR1 is FNHDT and CDR2 SITEND (reference sequence). There are 15 residues in the CDR3.

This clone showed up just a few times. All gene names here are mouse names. The sequenced CDR3 bases are TGTGCCAGCAGTCTGACTGGGGGGGACTATGCT. Its translation is CASSLTGGDYA. The CDR3 in full is CASSLTGGDYAEQFF. V usage is TRBV14 and J usage is TRBJ2-1; 11 positions agree with TRBD2. Read sequence stops 4 residues before the CDR3 end, and the germline J gene provides the missing end. Germline trimming cut 4 bases from V and 2 bases from J; bases unmatched to any gene: 2. This CDR3 is 15 amino acids long. CDR1 is SGHDT and CDR2 is FRDEAV in the germline V gene.

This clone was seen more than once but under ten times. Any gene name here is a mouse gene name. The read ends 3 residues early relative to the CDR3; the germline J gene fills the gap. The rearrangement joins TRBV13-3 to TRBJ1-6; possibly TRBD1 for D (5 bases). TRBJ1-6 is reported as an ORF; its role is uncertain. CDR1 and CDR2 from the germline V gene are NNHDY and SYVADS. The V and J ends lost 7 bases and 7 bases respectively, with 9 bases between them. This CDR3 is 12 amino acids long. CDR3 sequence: CASGGRNSPLYF. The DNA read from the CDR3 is TGTGCCAGCGGGGGGAGGAATTCGCCC.

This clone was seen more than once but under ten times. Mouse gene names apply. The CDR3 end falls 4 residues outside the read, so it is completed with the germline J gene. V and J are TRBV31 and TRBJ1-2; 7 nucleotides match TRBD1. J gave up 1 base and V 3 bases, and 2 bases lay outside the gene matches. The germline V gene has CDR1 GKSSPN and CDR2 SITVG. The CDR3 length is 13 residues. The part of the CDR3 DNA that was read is TGTGCCTGGAGCGGACAGGTAAACTCC. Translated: CAWSGQVNS. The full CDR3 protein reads CAWSGQVNSDYTF.

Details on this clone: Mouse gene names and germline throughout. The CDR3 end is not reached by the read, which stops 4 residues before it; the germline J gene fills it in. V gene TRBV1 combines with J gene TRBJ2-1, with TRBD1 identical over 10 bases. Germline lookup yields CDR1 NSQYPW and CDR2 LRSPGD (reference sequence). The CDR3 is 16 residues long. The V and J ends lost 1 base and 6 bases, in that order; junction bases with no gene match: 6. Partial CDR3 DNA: TGCACCTGCAGTGCAGGGACAGGGGGGGCTGGTGCT. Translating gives CTCSAGTGGAGA. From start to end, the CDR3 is CTCSAGTGGAGAEQFF.

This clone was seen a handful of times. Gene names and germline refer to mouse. CDR3 amino acids: CASSFNNTGQLYF. CDR3 DNA (partial): TGTGCCAGCAGTTTCAATAACACCGGG. The chain carries TRBV15 and TRBJ2-2; no clear D. Sequencing ends 4 residues short of the CDR3 end; the germline J gene provides the rest. The V end was cut by 3 bases, the J end by 2 bases, with 4 bases between. Germline V gives CDR1 SGHND, CDR2 FRSKSL. The CDR3 spans 13 residues.

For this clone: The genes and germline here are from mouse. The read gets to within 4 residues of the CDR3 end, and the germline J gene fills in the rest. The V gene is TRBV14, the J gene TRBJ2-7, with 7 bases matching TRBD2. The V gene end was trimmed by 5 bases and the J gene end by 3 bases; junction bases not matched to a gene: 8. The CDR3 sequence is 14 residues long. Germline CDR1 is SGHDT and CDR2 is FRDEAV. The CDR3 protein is CASRTAGGLYEQYF. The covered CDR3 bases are TGTGCCAGCAGGACGGCTGGGGGACTCTAT.

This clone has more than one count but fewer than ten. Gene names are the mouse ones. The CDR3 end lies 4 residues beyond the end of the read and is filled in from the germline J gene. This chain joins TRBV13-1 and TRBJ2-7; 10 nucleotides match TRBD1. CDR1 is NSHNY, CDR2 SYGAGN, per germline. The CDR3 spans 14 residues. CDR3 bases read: TGTGCCAGCAGTGGAGACAGGGGGCTGTAT. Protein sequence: CASSGDRGLY. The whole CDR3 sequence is CASSGDRGLYEQYF.